The clone carrying this T cell receptor beta chain was seen ten or more times. What it binds is not known. This CDR3 comprises 13 residues. Looked up from germline, CDR1 is MNHEY and CDR2 is SMNVEV (reference sequence). V gave up 8 bases and J gave up 4 bases, with 14 bases separating them. RNA transcripts yielded amplified TCR beta CDR3 regions. A first-round RT-PCR used HTBI primers, followed by a second-round multiplex PCR. One entry per CDR3 protein, called by TCRdb with MiXCR from the multiplex PCR reads. The sample has 350,000 to 400,000 distinct CDR3 sequences; roughly 14% are singletons. This record belongs to a study of Graves' ophthalmopathy and Graves' hyperthyroidism. Other autoimmune diseases, uncontrolled infections, pregnancy and lactation each led to patient exclusion. The authors used Ficoll-Paque density gradient centrifugation to separate PBMCs. The input was 8.5 to 10 ml of fresh peripheral blood.

Overall study results and limits: The authors also found most expanded thyroid clonotypes above 0.001 frequency in blood.

The sample taken for sequencing was peripheral blood. This chain uses TRBV27 with TRBJ1-1; D gene uncertain. The clonotype originates from a woman aged 18-29 years with stable Graves' hyperthyroidism. The CDR3 protein is CASWGGLSTEAFF. The CDR3 DNA reads as TGTGCCAGCTGGGGAGGGCTAAGCACTGAAGCTTTCTTT.